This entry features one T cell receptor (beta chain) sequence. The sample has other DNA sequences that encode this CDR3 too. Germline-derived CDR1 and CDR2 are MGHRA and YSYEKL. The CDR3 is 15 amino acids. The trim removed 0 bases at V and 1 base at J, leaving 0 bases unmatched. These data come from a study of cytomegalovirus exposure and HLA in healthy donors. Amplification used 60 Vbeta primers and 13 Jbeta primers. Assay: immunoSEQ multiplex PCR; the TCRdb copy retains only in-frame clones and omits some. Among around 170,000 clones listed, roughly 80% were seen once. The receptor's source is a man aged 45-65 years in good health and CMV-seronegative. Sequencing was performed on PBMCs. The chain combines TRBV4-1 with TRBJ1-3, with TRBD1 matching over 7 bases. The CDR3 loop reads CASSQDRGSGNTIYF. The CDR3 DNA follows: TGCGCCAGCAGCCAAGACAGGGGGTCTGGAAACACCATATATTTT.